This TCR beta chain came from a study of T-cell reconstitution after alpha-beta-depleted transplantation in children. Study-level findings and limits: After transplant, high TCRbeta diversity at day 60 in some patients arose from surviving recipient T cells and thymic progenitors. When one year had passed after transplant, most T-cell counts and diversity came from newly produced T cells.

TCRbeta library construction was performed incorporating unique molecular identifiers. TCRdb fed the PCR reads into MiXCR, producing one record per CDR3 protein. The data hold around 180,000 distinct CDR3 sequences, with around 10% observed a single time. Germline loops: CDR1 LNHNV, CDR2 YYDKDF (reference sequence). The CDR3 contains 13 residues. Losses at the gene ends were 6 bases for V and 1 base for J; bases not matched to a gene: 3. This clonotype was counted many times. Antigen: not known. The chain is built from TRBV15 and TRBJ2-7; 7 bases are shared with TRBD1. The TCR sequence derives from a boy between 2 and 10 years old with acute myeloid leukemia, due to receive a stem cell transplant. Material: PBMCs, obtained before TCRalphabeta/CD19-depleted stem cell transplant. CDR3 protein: CATRTGSSYEQYF. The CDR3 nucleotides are TGTGCCACCAGGACAGGGAGTTCCTACGAGCAGTACTTC.